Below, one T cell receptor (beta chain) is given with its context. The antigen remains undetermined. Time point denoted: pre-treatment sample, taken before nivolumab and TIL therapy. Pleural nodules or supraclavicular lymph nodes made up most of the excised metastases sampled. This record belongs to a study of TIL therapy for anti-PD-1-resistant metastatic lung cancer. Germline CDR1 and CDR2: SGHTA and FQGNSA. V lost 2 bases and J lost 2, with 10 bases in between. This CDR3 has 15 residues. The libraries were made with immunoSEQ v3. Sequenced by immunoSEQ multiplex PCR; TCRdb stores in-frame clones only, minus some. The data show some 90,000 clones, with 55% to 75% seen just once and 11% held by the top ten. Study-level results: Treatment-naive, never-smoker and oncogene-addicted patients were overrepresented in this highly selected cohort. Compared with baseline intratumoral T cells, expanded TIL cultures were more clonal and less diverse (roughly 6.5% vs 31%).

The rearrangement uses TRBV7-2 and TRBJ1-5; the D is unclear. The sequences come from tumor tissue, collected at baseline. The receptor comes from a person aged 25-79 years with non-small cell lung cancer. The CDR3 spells CASSLWSMGNQPQHF. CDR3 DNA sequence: TGTGCCAGCAGCTTATGGAGTATGGGCAATCAGCCCCAGCATTTT. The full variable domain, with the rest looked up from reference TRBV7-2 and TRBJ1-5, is GAGVSQSPSNKVTEKGKDVELRCDPISGHTALYWYRQSLGQGLEFLIYFQGNSAPDKSGLPSDRFSAERTGGSVSTLTIQRTQQEDSAVYLCASSLWSMGNQPQHFGDGTRLSIL.